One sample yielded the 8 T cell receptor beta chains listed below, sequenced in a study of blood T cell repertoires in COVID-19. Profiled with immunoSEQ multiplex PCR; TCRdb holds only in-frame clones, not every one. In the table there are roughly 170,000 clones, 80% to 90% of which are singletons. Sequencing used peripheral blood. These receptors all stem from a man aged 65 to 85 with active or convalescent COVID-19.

The CDR3 reads CASSIDADYSGNTIYF. The CDR3, as DNA: TGTGCCAGTAGTATAGACGCGGATTACTCTGGAAACACCATATATTTT. The genes are TRBV19 and TRBJ1-3; D remains unclear. Germline V gives CDR1 LNHDA, CDR2 SQIVND (reference sequence). This CDR3 contains 16 residues. V gave up 0 bases and J gave up 0 bases, with 9 bases separating them.

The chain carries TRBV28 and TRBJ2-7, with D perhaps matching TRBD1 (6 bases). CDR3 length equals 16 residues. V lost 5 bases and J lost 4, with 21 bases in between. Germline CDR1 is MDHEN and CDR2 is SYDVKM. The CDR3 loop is CASSPTGLVGFYEQYF. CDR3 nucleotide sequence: TGTGCCAGCAGTCCTACAGGGTTAGTAGGGTTTTACGAGCAGTACTTC. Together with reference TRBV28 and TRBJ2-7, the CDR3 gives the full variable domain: DVKVTQSSRYLVKRTGEKVFLECVQDMDHENMFWYRQDPGLGLRLIYFSYDVKMKEKGDIPEGYSVSREKKERFSLILESASTNQTSMYLCASSPTGLVGFYEQYFGPGTRLTVT.

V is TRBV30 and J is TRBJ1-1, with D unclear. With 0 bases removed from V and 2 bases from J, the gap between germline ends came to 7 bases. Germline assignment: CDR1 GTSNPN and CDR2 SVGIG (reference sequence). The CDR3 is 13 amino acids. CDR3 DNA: TGTGCCTGGAGTGTACGGGTTAACACTGAAGCTTTCTTT. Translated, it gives CAWSVRVNTEAFF.

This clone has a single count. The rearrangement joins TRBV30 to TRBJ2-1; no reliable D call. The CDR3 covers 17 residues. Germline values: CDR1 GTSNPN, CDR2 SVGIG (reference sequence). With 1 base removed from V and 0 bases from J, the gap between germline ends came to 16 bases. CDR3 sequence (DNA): TGTGCCTGGAGTGCCGGTGGAGCCCTTCGCTCCTACAATGAGCAGTTCTTC. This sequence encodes CAWSAGGALRSYNEQFF.

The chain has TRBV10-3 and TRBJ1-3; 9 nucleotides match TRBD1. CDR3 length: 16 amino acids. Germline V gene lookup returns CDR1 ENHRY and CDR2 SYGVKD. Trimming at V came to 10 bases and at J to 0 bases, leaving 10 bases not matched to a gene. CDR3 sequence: CATSDRGPSSGNTIYF. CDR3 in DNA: TGTGCCACCTCGGACAGGGGACCGAGCTCTGGAAACACCATATATTTT.

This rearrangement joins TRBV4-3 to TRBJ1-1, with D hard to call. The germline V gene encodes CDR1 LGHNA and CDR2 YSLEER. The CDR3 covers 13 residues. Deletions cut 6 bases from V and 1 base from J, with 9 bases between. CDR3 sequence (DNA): TGCGCCAGCAGACTCCAGGAGAACACTGAAGCTTTCTTT. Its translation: CASRLQENTEAFF.

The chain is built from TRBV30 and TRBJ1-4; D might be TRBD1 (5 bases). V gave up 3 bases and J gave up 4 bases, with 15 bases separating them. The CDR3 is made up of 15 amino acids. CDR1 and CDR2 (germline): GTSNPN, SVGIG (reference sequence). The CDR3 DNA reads TGTGCCTGGAGCAGACAGTCCGTTCATAATGAAAAACTGTTTTTT. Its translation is CAWSRQSVHNEKLFF.

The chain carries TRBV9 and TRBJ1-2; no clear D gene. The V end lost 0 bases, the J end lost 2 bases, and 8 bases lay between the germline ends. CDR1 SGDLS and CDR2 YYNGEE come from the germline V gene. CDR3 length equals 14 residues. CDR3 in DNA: TGTGCCAGCAGCGTAGTTGCACAGAACTATGGCTACACCTTC. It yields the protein CASSVVAQNYGYTF.